The T cell receptor beta chain under discussion was sequenced for a study of blood T cell repertoires in COVID-19 (dated by TCRdb to about 2020). With regard to the full study: The collaborator samples originated in the United States, Italy and Spain and spanned the acute and convalescent phases of COVID-19. A freely available public database, intended as a resource for researchers studying the immune response to SARS-CoV-2, is where the repertoires were released. Where HLA class I and class II types were available, the types were taken from metadata supplied by the sample provider, not from assay-based typing. Deeply sampled blood TCRbeta repertoires from subjects exposed to, actively infected with, or recovered from COVID-19 were included in the dataset. The prospective study material was composed of cDNA or gDNA derived from T cells, B-cell-depleted T cells, or PBMCs. A de-identified subject ID, COVID-19 status, age in years and sex were almost always included in the sample metadata. The samples were drawn from the first 160 participants of the ongoing ImmuneRACE study and from over 950 subjects provided by 6 global collaborators. What the authors observed across the whole study: The quantity of clinical and demographic metadata differed by source and by participant and was supplied without curation.

CDR3 length: 16 amino acids, cysteine to phenylalanine. The DNA shown is the 48-base CDR3, in frame from base 1. V is cut back by 7 bases and J by 10 bases, with 13 bases in the junction unmatched. From a lookup of the germline V gene, CDR1 and CDR2 are MRHNA and SNTAGT. Points on this clone: Its cognate antigen has yet to be identified. No quality values exist for individual bases; no much larger clone is one base distant.

TCRbeta CDR3 regions were amplified from genomic DNA using the immunoSEQ Assay, a bias-controlled multiplex PCR. The study's own analysis went as follows. Within the assay, amplification of reference gene primers was used to estimate how many nucleated cells each sample contained. To quantify the absolute abundance of each unique TCRbeta CDR3 rearrangement, sequence reads were collapsed and filtered. For each sample, productive Simpson clonality was calculated as the square root of Simpson's diversity index over productive rearrangements. Imported from immuneACCESS, the table was reduced by TCRdb to in-frame sequences with V and J called. These copies leave out some clones; in studies compared against another copy, an unresolved V gene accounts for under half, and the cause of the remainder is not known. The DNA gave D and trimming, while V, J and clone size come from that table. This sample is represented by 220,000 or so clones; around 83% of them were singletons. The ten largest clones capture roughly 10% of the sample.

At one collaborating source in Seattle, patients were enrolled during active infection and were followed longitudinally through the course of disease. Whole blood was collected in K2EDTA tubes by collaborating institutions according to the institutions' own protocols. For TCRbeta analysis, collaborators shipped samples as frozen whole blood, isolated PBMCs, or DNA extracted from either of those sample types. Sequencing used peripheral blood. This receptor chain uses TRBV6-4 and TRBJ1-6; TRBD1 fits 10 bases in the junction. The sequence was obtained from a woman aged 45-60 years with COVID-19, enrolled during active disease. The nucleotide sequence reads as follows: TGTGCCAGCACCCCCTTAAAAGGACAGGGGGGATCACCCCTCCACTTT. Its protein is CASTPLKGQGGSPLHF.